This T cell receptor beta chain came from a study of T cells after yellow fever vaccination. Regarding the study as a whole: Clonotypes shared by both compartments, CD4 and CD8, made up a small share.

TCRdb recomputed calls from the 5' RACE reads with MiXCR, one row per CDR3 protein. Of just under 600,000 distinct CDR3 sequences in the sample, 13% were seen once. CDR3 length: 14 residues. Germline loops: CDR1 KGHSH, CDR2 LQKENI. V lost 1 base and J lost 1, with 6 bases in between. Of note for this clonotype: Its target is not known.

The clonotype originates from a man under 40 who received the YFV17D yellow fever vaccine. Sequencing used PBMCs, obtained on the day of the yellow fever booster vaccination. This sequence joins TRBV18 and TRBJ2-3, with D unresolved. DNA of the CDR3: TGTGCCAGCTCACCACTTCAAGGCACAGATACGCAGTATTTT. Encoded protein: CASSPLQGTDTQYF.